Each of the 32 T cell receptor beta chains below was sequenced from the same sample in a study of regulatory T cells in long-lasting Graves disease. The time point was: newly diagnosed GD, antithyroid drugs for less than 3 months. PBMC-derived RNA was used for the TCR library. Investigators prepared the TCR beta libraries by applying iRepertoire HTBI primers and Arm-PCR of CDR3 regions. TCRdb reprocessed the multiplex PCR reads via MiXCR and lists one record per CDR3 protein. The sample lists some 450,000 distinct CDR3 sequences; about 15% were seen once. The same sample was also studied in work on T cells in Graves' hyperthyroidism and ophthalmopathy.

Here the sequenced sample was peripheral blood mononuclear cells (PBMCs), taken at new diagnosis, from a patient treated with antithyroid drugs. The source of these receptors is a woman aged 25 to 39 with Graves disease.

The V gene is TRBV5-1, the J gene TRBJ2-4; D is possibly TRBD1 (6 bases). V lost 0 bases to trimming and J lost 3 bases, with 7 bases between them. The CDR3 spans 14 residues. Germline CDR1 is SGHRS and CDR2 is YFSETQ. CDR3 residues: CASSLGGGKNIQYF. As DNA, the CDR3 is TGCGCCAGCAGCTTGGGAGGGGGCAAAAACATTCAGTACTTC.

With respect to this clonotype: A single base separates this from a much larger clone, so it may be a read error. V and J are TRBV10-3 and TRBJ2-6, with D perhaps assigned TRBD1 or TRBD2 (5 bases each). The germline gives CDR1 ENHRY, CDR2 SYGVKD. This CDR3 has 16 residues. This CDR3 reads CAITEGLGAGASVLTF. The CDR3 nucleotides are TGTGCCATCACCGAGGGGCTCGGTGCTGGGGCCAGCGTCCTGACTTTC.

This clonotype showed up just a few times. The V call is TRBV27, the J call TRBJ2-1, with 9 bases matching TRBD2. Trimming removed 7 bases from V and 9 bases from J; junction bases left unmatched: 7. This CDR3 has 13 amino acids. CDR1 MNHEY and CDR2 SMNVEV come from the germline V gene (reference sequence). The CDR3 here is CASKELAGTEQFF. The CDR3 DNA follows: TGTGCCAGCAAGGAGCTAGCGGGAACTGAGCAGTTCTTC.

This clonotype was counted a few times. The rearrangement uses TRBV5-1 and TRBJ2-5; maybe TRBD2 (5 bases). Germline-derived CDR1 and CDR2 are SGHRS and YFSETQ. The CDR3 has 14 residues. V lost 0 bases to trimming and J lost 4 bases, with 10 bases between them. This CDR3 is CASSLERARETQYF. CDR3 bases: TGCGCCAGCAGCTTGGAGAGGGCCCGAGAGACCCAGTACTTC. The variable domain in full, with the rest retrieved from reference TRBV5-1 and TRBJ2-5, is KAGVTQTPRYLIKTRGQQVTLSCSPISGHRSVSWYQQTPGQGLQFLFEYFSETQRNKGNFPGRFSGRQFSNSRSEMNVSTLELGDSALYLCASSLERARETQYFGPGTRLLVL.

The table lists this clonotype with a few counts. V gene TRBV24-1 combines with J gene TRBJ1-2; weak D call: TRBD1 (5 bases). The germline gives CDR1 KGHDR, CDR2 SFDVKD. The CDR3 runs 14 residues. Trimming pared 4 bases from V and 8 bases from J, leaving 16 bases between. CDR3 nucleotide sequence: TGTGCCACCAGTGACCCCGGGGCCGGCGGGGGCTACACCTTC. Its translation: CATSDPGAGGGYTF.

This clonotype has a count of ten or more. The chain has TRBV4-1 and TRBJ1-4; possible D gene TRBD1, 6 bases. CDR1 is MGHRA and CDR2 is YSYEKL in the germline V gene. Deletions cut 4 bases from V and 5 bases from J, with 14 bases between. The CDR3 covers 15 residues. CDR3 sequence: CASSLRGGWNEKLFF. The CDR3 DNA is TGCGCCAGCAGCCTCCGAGGGGGTTGGAATGAAAAACTGTTTTTT.

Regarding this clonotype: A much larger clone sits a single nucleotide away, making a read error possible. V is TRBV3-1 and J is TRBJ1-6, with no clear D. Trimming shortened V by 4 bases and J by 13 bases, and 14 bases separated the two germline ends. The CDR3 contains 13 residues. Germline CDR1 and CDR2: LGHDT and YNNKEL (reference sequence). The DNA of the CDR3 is TGTGCCAGCAGCCGACGGTCCTTGGGGCCCCTCCACTTT. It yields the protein CASSRRSLGPLHF.

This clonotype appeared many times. The CDR3 sequence: CASSYRGLAGADNEQFF. The CDR3 DNA reads TGTGCCAGCAGTTACCGCGGACTAGCGGGAGCTGACAATGAGCAGTTCTTC. The chain is built from TRBV6-5 and TRBJ2-1, with 13 bases identical to TRBD2. The CDR3 totals 17 residues. Looked up from germline, CDR1 is MNHEY and CDR2 is SVGAGI. V lost 2 bases, J lost 5 bases, and 6 bases stayed unmatched.

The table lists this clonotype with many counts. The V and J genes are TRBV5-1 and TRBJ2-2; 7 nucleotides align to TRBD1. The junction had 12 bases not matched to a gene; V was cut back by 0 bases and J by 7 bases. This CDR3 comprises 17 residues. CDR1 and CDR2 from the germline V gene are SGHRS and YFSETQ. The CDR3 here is CASSLADRWYLGGELFF. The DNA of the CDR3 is TGCGCCAGCAGCTTGGCGGACAGGTGGTACCTCGGCGGGGAGCTGTTTTTT.

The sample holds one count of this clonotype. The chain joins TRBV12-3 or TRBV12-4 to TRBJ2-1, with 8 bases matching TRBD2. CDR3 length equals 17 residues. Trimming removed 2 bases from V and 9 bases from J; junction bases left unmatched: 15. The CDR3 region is CASSLFGGGTRRSEQFF. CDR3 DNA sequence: TGTGCCAGCAGTTTATTCGGTGGGGGGACTAGAAGGAGTGAGCAGTTCTTC.

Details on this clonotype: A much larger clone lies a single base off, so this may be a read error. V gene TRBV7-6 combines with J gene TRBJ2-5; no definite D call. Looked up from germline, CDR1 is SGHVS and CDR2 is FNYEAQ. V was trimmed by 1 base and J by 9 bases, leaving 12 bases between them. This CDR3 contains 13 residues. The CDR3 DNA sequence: TGTGCCAGCAGCTTAGAGGCGCGTGGGGCCCAGTACTTC. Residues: CASSLEARGAQYF.

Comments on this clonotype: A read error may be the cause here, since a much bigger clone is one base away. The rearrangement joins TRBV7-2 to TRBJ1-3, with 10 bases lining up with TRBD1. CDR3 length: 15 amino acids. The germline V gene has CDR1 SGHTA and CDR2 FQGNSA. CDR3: CASSDRGRTGNTIHF. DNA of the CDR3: TGTGCCAGCAGCGACAGGGGGCGGACTGGAAACACCATACATTTT.

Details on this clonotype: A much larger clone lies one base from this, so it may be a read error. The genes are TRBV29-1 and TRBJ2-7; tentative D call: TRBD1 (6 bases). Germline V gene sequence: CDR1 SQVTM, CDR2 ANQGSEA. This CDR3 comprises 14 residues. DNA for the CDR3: TGCGGCGTTCGACCCACAGGGTCGAGCTACGAGCAGTACTTC. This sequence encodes CGVRPTGSSYEQYF.

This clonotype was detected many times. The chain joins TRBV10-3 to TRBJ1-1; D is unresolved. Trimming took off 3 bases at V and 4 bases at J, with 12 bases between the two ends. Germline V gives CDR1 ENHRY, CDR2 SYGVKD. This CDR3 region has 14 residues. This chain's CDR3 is CAISEGSFGTEAFF. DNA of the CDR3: TGTGCCATCAGTGAAGGGAGTTTCGGCACTGAAGCTTTCTTT.

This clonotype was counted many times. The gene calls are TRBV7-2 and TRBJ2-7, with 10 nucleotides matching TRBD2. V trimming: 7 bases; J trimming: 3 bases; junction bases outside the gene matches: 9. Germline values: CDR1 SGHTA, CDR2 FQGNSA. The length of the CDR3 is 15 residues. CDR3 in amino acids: CASKKSGLADYEQYF. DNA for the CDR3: TGTGCCAGCAAAAAATCCGGACTAGCGGACTACGAGCAGTACTTC.

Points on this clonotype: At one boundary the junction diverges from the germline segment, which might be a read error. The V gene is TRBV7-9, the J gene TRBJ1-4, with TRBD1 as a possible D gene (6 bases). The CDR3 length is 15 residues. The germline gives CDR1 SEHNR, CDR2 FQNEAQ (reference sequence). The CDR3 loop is CASSLEGTTDEKLFF. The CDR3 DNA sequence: TGTGCCAGCAGCTTGGAAGGGACAACTGATGAAAAACTGTTTTTT. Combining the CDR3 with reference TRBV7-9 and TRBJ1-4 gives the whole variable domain DTGVSQNPRHKITKRGQNVTFRCDPISEHNRLYWYRQTLGQGPEFLTYFQNEAQLEKSRLLSDRFSAERPKGSFSTLEIQRTEQGDSAMYLCASSLEGTTDEKLFFGSGTQLSVL.

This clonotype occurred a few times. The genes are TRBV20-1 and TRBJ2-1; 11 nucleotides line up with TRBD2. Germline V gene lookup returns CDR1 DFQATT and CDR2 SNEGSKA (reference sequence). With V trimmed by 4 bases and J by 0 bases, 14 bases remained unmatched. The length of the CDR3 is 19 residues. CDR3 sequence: CSATFPGLAEASSYNEQFF. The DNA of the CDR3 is TGCAGTGCTACTTTCCCGGGACTAGCGGAGGCCAGCTCCTACAATGAGCAGTTCTTC.

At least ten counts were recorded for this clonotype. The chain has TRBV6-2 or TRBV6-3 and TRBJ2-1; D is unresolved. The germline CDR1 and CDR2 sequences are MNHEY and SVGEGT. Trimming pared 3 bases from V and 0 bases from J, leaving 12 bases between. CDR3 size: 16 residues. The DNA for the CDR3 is TGTGCCAGCAGTTATCTGACCTTAAGCTCCTACAATGAGCAGTTCTTC. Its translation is CASSYLTLSSYNEQFF.

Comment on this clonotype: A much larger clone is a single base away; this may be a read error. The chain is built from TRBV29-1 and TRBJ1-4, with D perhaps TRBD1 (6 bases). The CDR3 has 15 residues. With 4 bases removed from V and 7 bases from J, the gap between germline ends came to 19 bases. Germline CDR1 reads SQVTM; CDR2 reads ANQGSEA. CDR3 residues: CSVGVVGQGTEKLFF. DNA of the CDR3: TGCAGCGTTGGTGTTGTTGGGCAGGGGACTGAAAAACTGTTTTTT.

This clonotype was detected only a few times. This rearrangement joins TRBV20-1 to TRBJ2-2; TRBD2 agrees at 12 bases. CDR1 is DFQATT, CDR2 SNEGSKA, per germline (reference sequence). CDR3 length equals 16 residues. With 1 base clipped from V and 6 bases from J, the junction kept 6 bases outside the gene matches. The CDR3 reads CSARGPLAGGAGELFF. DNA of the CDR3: TGCAGTGCTAGAGGTCCCCTAGCGGGAGGGGCCGGGGAGCTGTTTTTT.

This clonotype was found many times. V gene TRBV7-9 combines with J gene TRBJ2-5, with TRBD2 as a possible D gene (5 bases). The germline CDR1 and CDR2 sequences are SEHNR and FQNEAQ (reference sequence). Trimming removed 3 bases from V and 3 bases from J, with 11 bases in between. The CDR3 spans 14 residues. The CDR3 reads CASSFGSQKETQYF. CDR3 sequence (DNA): TGTGCCAGCAGCTTTGGGAGTCAAAAAGAGACCCAGTACTTC.

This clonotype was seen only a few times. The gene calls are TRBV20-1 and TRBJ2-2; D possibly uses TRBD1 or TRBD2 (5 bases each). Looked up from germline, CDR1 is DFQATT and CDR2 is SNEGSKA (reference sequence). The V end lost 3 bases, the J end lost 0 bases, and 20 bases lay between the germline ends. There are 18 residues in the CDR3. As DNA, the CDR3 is TGCAGTGCTAGGATCGCAGGGACCCCGTACGCGAACACCGGGGAGCTGTTTTTT. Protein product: CSARIAGTPYANTGELFF.

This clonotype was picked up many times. The chain's CDR3 is CASSLGGLASYEQYF. The CDR3 bases are TGTGCCAGCAGCTTAGGAGGACTAGCCTCCTACGAGCAGTACTTC. The V and J genes are TRBV7-6 and TRBJ2-7; 8 bases agree with TRBD2. With 1 base clipped from V and 0 bases from J, the junction kept 2 bases outside the gene matches. The CDR3 loop spans 15 amino acids. Germline assignment: CDR1 SGHVS and CDR2 FNYEAQ.

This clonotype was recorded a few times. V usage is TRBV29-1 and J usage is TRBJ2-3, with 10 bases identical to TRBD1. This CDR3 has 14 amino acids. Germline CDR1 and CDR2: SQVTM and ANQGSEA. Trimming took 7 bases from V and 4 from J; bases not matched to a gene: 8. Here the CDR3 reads CSGQGGQGADTQYF. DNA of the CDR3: TGCAGCGGGCAAGGCGGACAGGGGGCAGATACGCAGTATTTT.

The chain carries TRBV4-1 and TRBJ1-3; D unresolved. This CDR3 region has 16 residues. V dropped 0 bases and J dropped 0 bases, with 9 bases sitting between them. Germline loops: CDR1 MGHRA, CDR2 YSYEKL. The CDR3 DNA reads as TGCGCCAGCAGCCAAGATAGTCGGGGCTCTGGAAACACCATATATTTT. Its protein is CASSQDSRGSGNTIYF.

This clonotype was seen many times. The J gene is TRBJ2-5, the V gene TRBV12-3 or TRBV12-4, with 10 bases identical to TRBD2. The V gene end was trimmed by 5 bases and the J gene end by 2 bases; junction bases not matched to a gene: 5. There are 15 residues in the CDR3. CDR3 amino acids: CASSSQGLAQETQYF. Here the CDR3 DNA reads TGTGCCAGCAGTAGCCAGGGACTAGCGCAAGAGACCCAGTACTTC.

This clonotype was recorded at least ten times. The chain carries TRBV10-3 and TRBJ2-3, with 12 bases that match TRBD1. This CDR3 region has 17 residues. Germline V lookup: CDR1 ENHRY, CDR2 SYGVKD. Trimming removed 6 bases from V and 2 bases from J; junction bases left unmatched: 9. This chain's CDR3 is CAIRKVGTGGHTDTQYF. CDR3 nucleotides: TGTGCCATCAGGAAGGTTGGGACAGGGGGCCACACAGATACGCAGTATTTT.

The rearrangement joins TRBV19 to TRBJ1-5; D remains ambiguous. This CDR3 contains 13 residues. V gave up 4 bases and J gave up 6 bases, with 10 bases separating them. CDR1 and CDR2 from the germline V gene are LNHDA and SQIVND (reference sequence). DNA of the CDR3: TGTGCCAGTAGTAACTCAGGCCGTCAGCCCCAGCATTTT. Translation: CASSNSGRQPQHF.

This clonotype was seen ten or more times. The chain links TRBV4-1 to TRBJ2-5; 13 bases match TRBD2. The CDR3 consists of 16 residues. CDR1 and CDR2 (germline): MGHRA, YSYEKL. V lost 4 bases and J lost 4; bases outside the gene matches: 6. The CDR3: CASSRLRLAGGETQYF. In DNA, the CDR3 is TGCGCCAGCAGCCGGCTGAGACTAGCGGGAGGAGAGACCCAGTACTTC.

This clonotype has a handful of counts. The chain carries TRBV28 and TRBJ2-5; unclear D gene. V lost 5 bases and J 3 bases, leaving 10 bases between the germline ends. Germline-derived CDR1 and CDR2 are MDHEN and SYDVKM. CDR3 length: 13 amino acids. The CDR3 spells CASSGLQKETQYF. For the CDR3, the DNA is TGTGCCAGCAGTGGATTACAGAAAGAGACCCAGTACTTC.

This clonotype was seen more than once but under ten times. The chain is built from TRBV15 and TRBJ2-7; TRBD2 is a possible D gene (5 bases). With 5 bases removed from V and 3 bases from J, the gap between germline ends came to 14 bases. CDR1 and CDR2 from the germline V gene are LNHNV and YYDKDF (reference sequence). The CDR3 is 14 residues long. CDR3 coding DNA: TGTGCCACCAGCGAGAGGTCGGGGAACTACGAGCAGTACTTC. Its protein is CATSERSGNYEQYF.

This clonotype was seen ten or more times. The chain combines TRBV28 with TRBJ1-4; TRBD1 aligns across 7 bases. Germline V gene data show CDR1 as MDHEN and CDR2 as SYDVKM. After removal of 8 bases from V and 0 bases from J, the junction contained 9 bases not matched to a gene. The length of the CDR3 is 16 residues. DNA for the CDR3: TGTGCCAGCGTGGGACAGATACACACAACTAATGAAAAACTGTTTTTT. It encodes CASVGQIHTTNEKLFF.